This TCR beta chain was retrieved from a study of shared clonotypes between healthy human individuals. Only in-frame clones appear in the TCRdb table, and some are missing; sequencing was by immunoSEQ multiplex PCR. The sample has 2 million to 2.5 million clones, roughly 93% seen once. In this sample, this clone turned up once. CDR1 and CDR2 (germline): SGHRS, YFSETQ. This CDR3 has 15 amino acids. The junction had 11 bases not matched to a gene; V was cut back by 6 bases and J by 5 bases. The genes are TRBV5-1 and TRBJ2-7; TRBD2 aligns across 10 bases. This receptor was taken from a man aged 18 to 29 in good health. Some clones in this sample may be carry-over from other donors' samples. The sample consisted of naive CD4+ T cells from PBMCs. The subset denotes: CD45RA+ positively selected. The CDR3 spells CASKTLAGADNEQYF. The DNA for the CDR3 is TGCGCCAGCAAAACTCTAGCGGGAGCCGATAACGAGCAGTACTTC.